This T cell receptor (beta chain) was observed in a study of shared clonotypes between healthy human individuals. It was at deep level that the assay was run. Some clones are missing from TCRdb's copy, which holds only in-frame ones; the method was immunoSEQ multiplex PCR. The data contain about 2.1 million clones, over 85% of them seen just once; the ten biggest clones take up more than 1.5%. Study-wide results and caveats: Exclusively blood specimens were collected; tissue repertoires likely differ. Non-shared clonotypes were found to have lower generation probabilities than the clonotypes that were shared by all four of the sorted-subset donors. At large depth, rarefaction still showed sorted-subset sequencing to be incomplete.

The naive CD8 population came from CD45RO-negative cells selected for CCR7, without terminally differentiated effector memory CD45RA+ cells. This clone was counted once. What it binds is not known. Trimming pared 5 bases from V and 5 bases from J, leaving 15 bases between. The CDR3 covers 14 residues. Germline values: CDR1 MDHEN, CDR2 SYDVKM. The chain is built from TRBV28 and TRBJ1-1; no reliable D call. The receptor's source is a man aged 18 to 29 in good health. Some clones in this sample may be carry-over from other donors' samples. The sequenced sample consisted of naive CD8+ T cells from PBMCs. CDR3 amino acids: CASSPRLSGTEAFF. The CDR3 DNA reads TGTGCCAGCAGTCCTAGGCTGTCGGGGACTGAAGCTTTCTTT.